This T cell receptor (beta chain) was captured in a study of identifying expanded T cells in peripheral blood. During the collection period, no donor immune events like infections were recorded. This CDR3 is 14 amino acids long. Germline loops: CDR1 MNHEY, CDR2 SMNVEV (reference sequence). With 3 bases removed from V and 5 bases from J, the gap between germline ends came to 12 bases. Clones were read by immunoSEQ multiplex PCR, and TCRdb kept only the in-frame ones, dropping some. Of approximately 130,000 clones listed, less than 90% were seen once; the top ten hold more than 7%. The sequenced material came from blood. V and J are TRBV27 and TRBJ2-3, with a weak D call TRBD1 (6 bases). The TCR was taken from a person between 18 and 70 years old in good health. This CDR3 is CASSFTGQGDTQYF. The CDR3 DNA reads as TGTGCCAGCAGTTTCACGGGACAAGGAGATACGCAGTATTTT.